This passage covers 15 T cell receptor beta chains from one sample sequenced in a study of T cell responses to AZD1222 COVID-19 vaccine. Data came from immunoSEQ multiplex PCR; TCRdb stores just in-frame clones and leaves some out. The table includes some 150,000 clones, about 93% detected once. The source material was peripheral blood, sampled on day 0 of AZD1222 vaccination. The receptors were sampled from an adult in good health.

This chain uses TRBV2 with TRBJ1-2; no clear D. Between the trimmed V and J ends, which lost 4 bases and 0 bases, there was a span of 12 bases. The CDR3 has 15 residues. Germline V gives CDR1 SNHLY, CDR2 FYNNEI. The CDR3: CASSVLLGANYGYTF. CDR3 nucleotide sequence: TGTGCCAGCAGTGTACTTCTGGGAGCTAACTATGGCTACACCTTC.

The chain couples TRBV5-1 to TRBJ1-4; 9 nucleotides line up with TRBD1. V lost 4 bases and J lost 5; bases outside the gene matches: 9. The CDR3 has 16 residues. The germline V gene has CDR1 SGHRS and CDR2 YFSETQ. The CDR3 DNA reads TGCGCCAGCAGCGATCAACAGGGGGCGGAGAATGAAAAACTGTTTTTT. It yields the protein CASSDQQGAENEKLFF.

This rearrangement joins TRBV10-3 to TRBJ2-1; perhaps TRBD2 as D (6 bases). The CDR3 covers 15 residues. Germline CDR1 is ENHRY and CDR2 is SYGVKD. The V gene lost 5 bases and the J gene lost 6 bases, with 17 bases spanning the gap. In DNA, the CDR3 is TGTGCCATCAGTCCAGCGGGTTTATTGGGCAATGAGCAGTTCTTC. It translates to CAISPAGLLGNEQFF.

The chain is built from TRBV5-3 and TRBJ2-1; 7 bases are a match to TRBD2. TRBV5-3 is known as an ORF, though its function is uncertain. There are 15 residues in the CDR3. Trimming at V came to 4 bases and at J to 3 bases, leaving 7 bases not matched to a gene. The CDR3 region is CARSLAGDIYNEQFF. CDR3 DNA sequence: TGTGCCAGAAGCCTGGCGGGAGATATCTACAATGAGCAGTTCTTC.

This sequence joins TRBV23-1 and TRBJ2-7; 12 nucleotides match TRBD2. TRBV23-1 is an ORF; its function is uncertain. The CDR3 has 16 residues. V lost 5 bases and J lost 4; bases outside the gene matches: 9. The CDR3 nucleotides read TGCGCCAGCAGTACAGACACTAGCGGGAGGCTGTACGAGCAGTACTTC. It is translated as CASSTDTSGRLYEQYF.

V and J are TRBV7-9 and TRBJ2-5; 8 nucleotides align to TRBD1. Per germline, CDR1 SEHNR and CDR2 FQNEAQ (reference sequence). The V and J ends lost 1 base and 5 bases, in that order; junction bases with no gene match: 12. The CDR3 is made up of 17 amino acids. CDR3 loop: CASSLGQGIGSGETQYF. CDR3 nucleotide sequence: TGTGCCAGCAGCTTAGGACAGGGGATTGGATCGGGGGAGACCCAGTACTTC.

The rearrangement joins TRBV15 to TRBJ2-1; D not resolved. Trimming left V 0 bases short and J 4 bases short, with 4 bases between. The CDR3 totals 13 residues. Germline-derived CDR1 and CDR2 are LNHNV and YYDKDF (reference sequence). The CDR3 nucleotides read TGTGCCACCAGCAGAGAGAGGTACAATGAGCAGTTCTTC. Its protein product is CATSRERYNEQFF.

This chain connects TRBV7-8 to TRBJ1-1; D gene uncertain. Trimming cost V 5 bases and J 0 bases, with 13 bases left between them. From germline, CDR1 is SGHVS and CDR2 FQNEAQ. The CDR3 spans 15 residues. CDR3 loop: CASSPLREVNTEAFF. Written as DNA, the CDR3 is TGTGCCAGCAGCCCTTTGAGGGAAGTGAACACTGAAGCTTTCTTT.

The chain uses TRBV27 and TRBJ2-5, with TRBD2 matching 9 bases. CDR1 is MNHEY and CDR2 is SMNVEV in the germline V gene (reference sequence). V was pared by 3 bases and J by 5 bases, with 13 bases of the junction left unmatched. The CDR3 length is 17 residues. The CDR3 loop is CASSFLTSGGEGETQYF. The CDR3 nucleotides read TGTGCCAGCAGTTTCCTGACTAGCGGAGGAGAGGGTGAGACCCAGTACTTC.

The CDR3 reads CATSEQGNQPQHF. For the CDR3, the DNA is TGTGCCACCAGTGAACAGGGCAATCAGCCCCAGCATTTT. The V call is TRBV24-1, the J call TRBJ1-5; perhaps TRBD1 as D (5 bases). Trimming removed 4 bases at V and 2 bases at J, with 5 bases between. This CDR3 is 13 amino acids long. CDR1 and CDR2 (germline): KGHDR, SFDVKD.

The rearrangement uses TRBV30 and TRBJ1-6, with 10 bases fitting TRBD1. The germline V gene has CDR1 GTSNPN and CDR2 SVGIG (reference sequence). V trimming: 3 bases; J trimming: 8 bases; junction bases outside the gene matches: 10. The CDR3 length is 16 residues. The CDR3 nucleotides read TGTGCCTGGAGACCCCCGACAGGGGGCGGATATTCACCCCTCCACTTT. Its protein product is CAWRPPTGGGYSPLHF.

The V and J genes are TRBV7-9 and TRBJ2-3; 8 bases align to TRBD2. The CDR3 consists of 14 residues. J lost 2 bases, V lost 5 bases, and 3 bases had no gene match. Germline V gene sequence: CDR1 SEHNR, CDR2 FQNEAQ (reference sequence). CDR3 DNA sequence: TGTGCCAGCAGCCCACTAGCGGCCACAGATACGCAGTATTTT. Translation gives CASSPLAATDTQYF.

The chain has TRBV6-1 and TRBJ2-6, with TRBD1 matching over 7 bases. The CDR3 is 16 amino acids. Losses at the gene ends were 3 bases for V and 1 base for J; bases not matched to a gene: 3. From germline, CDR1 is MNHNS and CDR2 SASEGT. The CDR3 loop reads CASSDRQGSGANVLTF. CDR3 in DNA: TGTGCCAGCAGTGACCGACAGGGTTCTGGGGCCAACGTCCTGACTTTC.

The chain couples TRBV2 to TRBJ1-2, with 9 bases fitting TRBD1. CDR3 length equals 14 residues. The junction had 6 bases not matched to a gene; V was cut back by 8 bases and J by 2 bases. In germline, CDR1 is SNHLY, CDR2 FYNNEI. The CDR3 DNA follows: TGTGCCAGCGTCCGGGACAGGGCAAACTATGGCTACACCTTC. Amino acid sequence: CASVRDRANYGYTF.

A remark on this clone: Other DNA variants within this sample encode the same CDR3. V and J are TRBV9 and TRBJ2-3; no definite D call. The CDR3 is 14 amino acids. The V gene's germline CDR1 is SGDLS and CDR2 YYNGEE. V lost 0 bases and J 0 bases, leaving 5 bases between the germline ends. This CDR3 reads CASSVDGSTDTQYF. CDR3 DNA: TGTGCCAGCAGCGTAGACGGTAGCACAGATACGCAGTATTTT.